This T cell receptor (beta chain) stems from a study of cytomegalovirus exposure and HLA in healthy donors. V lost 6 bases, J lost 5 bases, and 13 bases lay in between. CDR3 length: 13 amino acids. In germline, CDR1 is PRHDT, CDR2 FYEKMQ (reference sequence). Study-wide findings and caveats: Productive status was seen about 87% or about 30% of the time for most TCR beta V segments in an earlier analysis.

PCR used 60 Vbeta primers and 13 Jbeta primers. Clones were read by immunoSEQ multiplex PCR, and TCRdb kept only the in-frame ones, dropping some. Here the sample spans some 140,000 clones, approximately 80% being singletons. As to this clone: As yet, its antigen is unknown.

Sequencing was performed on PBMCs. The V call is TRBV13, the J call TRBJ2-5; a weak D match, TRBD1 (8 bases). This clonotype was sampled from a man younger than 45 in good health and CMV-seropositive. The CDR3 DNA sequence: TGTGCCAGCAGTGGACAGGGAGGGGAGACCCAGTACTTC. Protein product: CASSGQGGETQYF. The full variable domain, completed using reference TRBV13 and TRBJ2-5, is AAGVIQSPRHLIKEKRETATLKCYPIPRHDTVYWYQQGPGQDPQFLISFYEKMQSDKGSIPDRFSAQQFSDYHSELNMSSLELGDSALYFCASSGQGGETQYFGPGTRLLVL.